This T cell receptor beta chain was documented in a study of monozygotic twins with inflammatory bowel disease. Germline lookup yields CDR1 SGHKS and CDR2 YYEKEE (reference sequence). The CDR3 consists of 15 residues. Addition of UMIs with a 6-nucleotide sample barcode was achieved by template switching. Reprocessing the 5' RACE reads, TCRdb reports a single entry for every CDR3 protein and omits DNA. The sample totals 400,000 or so distinct CDR3 sequences; its top ten clones hold approximately 2.4%. Comments on this clonotype: Its antigen is currently unknown.

Study results and caveats: Especially where disease activity was present, IBD patients had fewer clonotypes in common with others than healthy twins did.

The sequence was obtained from a human donor with ulcerative colitis or Crohn's disease, or a healthy co-twin of an affected twin (not recorded which). V is TRBV5-5 and J is TRBJ2-7. What was sequenced was blood. CDR3 region: CASSLTSSQTYEQYF.